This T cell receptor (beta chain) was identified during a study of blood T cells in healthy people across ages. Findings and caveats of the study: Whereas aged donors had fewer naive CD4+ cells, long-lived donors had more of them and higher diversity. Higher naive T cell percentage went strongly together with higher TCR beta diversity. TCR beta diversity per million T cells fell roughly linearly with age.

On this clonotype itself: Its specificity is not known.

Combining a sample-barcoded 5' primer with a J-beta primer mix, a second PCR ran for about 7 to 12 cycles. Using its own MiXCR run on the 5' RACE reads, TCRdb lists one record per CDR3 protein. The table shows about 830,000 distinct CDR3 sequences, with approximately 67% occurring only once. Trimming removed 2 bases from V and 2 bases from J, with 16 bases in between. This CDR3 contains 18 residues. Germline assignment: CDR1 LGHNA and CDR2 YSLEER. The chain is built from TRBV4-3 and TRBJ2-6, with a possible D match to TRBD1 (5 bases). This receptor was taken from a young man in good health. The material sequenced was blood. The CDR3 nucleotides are TGCGCCAGCAGCCAAACGGGCCCAGGGTCTGCTGGGGCCAACGTCCTGACTTTC. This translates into CASSQTGPGSAGANVLTF.